This TCR beta chain was recorded in a study of blood T cell dynamics during melanoma immunotherapy. Across the study: Metastatic melanoma patients received first-line pembrolizumab or nivolumab plus ipilimumab.

This sample's time point: week 3, after first cycle of checkpoint inhibitor. With respect to this clone: The antigen is not known.

General observations from the study: Unlike progressors, later disease-control patients had W3 repertoires gaining clonality or diversity.

Repertoires were generated with immunoSEQ multiplex PCR, while TCRdb's copy carries only in-frame clones and drops some. The data hold about 12,000 clones, with over 75% observed a single time. The V end was cut by 0 bases, the J end by 1 base, with 6 bases between. The V gene's germline CDR1 is SGHAT and CDR2 FQNNGV. The CDR3 is made up of 14 amino acids. The receptor comes from a human donor with melanoma. The genes are TRBV11-2 and TRBJ2-5; TRBD2 might be the D (6 bases). This specimen consisted of blood, obtained from a patient treated with checkpoint blockade. CDR3 sequence reads: CASSLELAQETQYF. DNA for the CDR3: TGTGCCAGCAGCTTAGAACTAGCCCAAGAGACCCAGTACTTC.